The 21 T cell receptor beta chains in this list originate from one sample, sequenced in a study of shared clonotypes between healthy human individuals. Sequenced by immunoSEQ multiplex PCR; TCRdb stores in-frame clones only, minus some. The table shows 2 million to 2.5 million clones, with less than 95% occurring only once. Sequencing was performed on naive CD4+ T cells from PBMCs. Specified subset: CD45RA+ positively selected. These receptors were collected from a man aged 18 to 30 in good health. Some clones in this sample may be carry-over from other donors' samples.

The CDR3 DNA reads TGTGCCAGCTCACTCGCAAAGCGGGGCTGGGGAGAGACCCAGTACTTC. This sequence encodes CASSLAKRGWGETQYF. V usage is TRBV18 and J usage is TRBJ2-5; 7 bases agree with TRBD2. Germline-derived CDR1 and CDR2 are KGHSH and LQKENI. This CDR3 is built from 16 residues. J lost 4 bases, V lost 4 bases, and 12 bases had no gene match.

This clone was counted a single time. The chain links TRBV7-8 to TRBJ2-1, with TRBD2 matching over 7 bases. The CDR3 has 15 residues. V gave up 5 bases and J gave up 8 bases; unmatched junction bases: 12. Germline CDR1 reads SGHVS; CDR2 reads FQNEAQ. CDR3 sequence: CASSHGAGVPYEQFF. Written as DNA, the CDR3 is TGTGCCAGCAGCCACGGGGCGGGGGTCCCTTATGAGCAGTTCTTC.

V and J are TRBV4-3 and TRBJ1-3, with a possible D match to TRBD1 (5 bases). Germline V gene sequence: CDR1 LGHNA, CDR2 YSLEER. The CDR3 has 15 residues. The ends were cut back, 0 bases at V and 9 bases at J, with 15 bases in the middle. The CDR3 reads CASSQDFGTARTIYF. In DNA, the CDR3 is TGCGCCAGCAGCCAAGATTTCGGGACGGCGCGCACCATATATTTT.

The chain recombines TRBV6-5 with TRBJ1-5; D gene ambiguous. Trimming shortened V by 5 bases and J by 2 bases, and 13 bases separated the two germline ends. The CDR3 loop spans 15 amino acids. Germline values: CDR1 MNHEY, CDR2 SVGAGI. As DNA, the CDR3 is TGTGCCAGCAGTCCCCTGCTGGGAGGCAATCAGCCCCAGCATTTT. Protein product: CASSPLLGGNQPQHF.

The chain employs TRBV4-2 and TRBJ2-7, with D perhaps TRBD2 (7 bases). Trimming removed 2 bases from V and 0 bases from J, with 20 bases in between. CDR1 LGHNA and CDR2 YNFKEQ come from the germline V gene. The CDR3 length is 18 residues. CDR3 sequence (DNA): TGTGCCAGCAGCCAAAAGGGGGGGACGAAACACGGCTCCTACGAGCAGTACTTC. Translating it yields CASSQKGGTKHGSYEQYF.

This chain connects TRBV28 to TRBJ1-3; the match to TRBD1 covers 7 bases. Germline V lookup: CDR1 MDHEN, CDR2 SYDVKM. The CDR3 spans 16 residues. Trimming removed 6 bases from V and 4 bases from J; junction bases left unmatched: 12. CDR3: CASRDTQGRMGNTIYF. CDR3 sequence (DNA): TGTGCCAGCAGGGATACACAGGGGAGAATGGGAAACACCATATATTTT.

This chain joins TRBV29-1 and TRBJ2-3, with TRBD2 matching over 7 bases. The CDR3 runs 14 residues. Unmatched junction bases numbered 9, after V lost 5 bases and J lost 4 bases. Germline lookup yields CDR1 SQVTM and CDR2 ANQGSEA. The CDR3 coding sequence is TGCAGCGTTAGCGGCGGGAGCAACGCAGATACGCAGTATTTT. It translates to CSVSGGSNADTQYF.

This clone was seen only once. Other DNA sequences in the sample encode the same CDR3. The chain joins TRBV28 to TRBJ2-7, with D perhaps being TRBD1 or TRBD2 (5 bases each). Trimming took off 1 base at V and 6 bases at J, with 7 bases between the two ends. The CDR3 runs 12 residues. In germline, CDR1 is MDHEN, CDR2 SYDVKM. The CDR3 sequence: CASSLFGGEQYF. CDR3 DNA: TGTGCCAGCAGTTTATTTGGGGGCGAGCAGTACTTC.

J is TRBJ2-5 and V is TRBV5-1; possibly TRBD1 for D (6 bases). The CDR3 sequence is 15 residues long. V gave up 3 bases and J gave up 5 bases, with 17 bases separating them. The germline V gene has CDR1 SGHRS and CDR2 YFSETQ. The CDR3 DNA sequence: TGCGCCAGCAGCTCCCTAGGGGGTAGGGTCGAGACCCAGTACTTC. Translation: CASSSLGGRVETQYF.

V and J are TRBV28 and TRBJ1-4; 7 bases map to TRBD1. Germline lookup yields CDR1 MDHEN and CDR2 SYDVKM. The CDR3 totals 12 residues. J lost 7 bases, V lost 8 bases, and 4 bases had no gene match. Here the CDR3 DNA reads TGTGCCAGCCAGGGGGGCGCTGAAAAACTGTTTTTT. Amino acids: CASQGGAEKLFF.

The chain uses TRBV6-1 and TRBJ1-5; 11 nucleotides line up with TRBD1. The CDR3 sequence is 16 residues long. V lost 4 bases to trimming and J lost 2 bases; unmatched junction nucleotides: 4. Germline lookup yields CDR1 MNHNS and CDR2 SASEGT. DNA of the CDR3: TGTGCCAGCAGTGCGGGGACAGGGGGGGGCAATCAGCCCCAGCATTTT. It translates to CASSAGTGGGNQPQHF.

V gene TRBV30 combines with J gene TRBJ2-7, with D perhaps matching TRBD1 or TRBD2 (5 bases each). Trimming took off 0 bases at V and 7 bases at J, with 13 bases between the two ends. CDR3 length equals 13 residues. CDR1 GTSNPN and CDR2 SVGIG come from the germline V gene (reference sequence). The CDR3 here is CAWSVHPGTEQYF. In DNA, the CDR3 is TGTGCCTGGAGTGTACACCCGGGGACGGAGCAGTACTTC.

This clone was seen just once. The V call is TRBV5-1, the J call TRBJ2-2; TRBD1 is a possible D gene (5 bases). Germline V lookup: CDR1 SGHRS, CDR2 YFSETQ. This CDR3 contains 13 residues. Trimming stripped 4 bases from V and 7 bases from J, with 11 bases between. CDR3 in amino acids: CASSQGSYGELFF. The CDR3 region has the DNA TGCGCCAGCAGCCAGGGATCCTACGGGGAGCTGTTTTTT.

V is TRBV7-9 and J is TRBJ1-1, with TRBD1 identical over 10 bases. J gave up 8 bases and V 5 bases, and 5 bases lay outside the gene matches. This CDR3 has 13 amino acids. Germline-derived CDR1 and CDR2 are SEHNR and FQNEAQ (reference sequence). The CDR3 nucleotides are TGTGCCAGCAGCCCAACGGACAGGGGGGAAGCTTTCTTT. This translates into CASSPTDRGEAFF.

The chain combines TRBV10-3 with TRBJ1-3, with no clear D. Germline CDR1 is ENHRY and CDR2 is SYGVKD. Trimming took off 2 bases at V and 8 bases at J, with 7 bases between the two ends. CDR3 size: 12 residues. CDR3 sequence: CAISEAGHTIYF. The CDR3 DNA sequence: TGTGCCATCAGTGAGGCAGGTCACACCATATATTTT.

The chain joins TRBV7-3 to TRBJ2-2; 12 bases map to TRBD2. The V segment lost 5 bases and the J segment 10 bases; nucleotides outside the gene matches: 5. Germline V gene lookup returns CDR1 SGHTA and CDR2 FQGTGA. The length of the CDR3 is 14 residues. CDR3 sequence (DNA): TGTGCCAGCAGCCCGACTAGCGGGAGTGAGGAGCTGTTTTTT. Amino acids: CASSPTSGSEELFF. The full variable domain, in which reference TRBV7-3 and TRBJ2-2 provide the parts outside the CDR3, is GAGVSQTPSNKVTEKGKYVELRCDPISGHTALYWYRQSLGQGPEFLIYFQGTGAADDSGLPNDRFFAVRPEGSVSTLKIQRTERGDSAVYLCASSPTSGSEELFFGEGSRLTVL.

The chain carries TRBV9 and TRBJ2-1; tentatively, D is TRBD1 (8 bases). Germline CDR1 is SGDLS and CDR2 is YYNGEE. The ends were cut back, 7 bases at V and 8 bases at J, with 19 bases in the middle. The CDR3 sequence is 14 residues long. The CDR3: CASASGAGGYEQFF. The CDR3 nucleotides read TGTGCCAGCGCAAGCGGGGCAGGGGGCTATGAGCAGTTCTTC.

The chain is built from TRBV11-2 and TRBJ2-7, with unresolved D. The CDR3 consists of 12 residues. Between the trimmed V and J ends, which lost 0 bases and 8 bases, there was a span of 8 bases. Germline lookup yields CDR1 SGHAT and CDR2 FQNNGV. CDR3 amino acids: CASSLEGGKQYF. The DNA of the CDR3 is TGTGCCAGCAGCTTAGAAGGTGGCAAGCAGTACTTC.

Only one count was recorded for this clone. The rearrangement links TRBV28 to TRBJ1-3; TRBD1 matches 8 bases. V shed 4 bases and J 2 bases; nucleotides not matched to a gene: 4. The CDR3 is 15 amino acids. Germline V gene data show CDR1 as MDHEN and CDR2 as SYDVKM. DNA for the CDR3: TGTGCCAGCAGTTACGGACAGGGAGCTGGAAACACCATATATTTT. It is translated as CASSYGQGAGNTIYF.

CDR3 nucleotide sequence: TGTGCCAGCAGCTTAGACAGGGAGACGTGGGGCTACACCTTC. This gives the protein CASSLDRETWGYTF. The chain recombines TRBV7-9 with TRBJ1-2; TRBD1 is a possible D gene (6 bases). The CDR3 runs 14 residues. Trimming left V 1 base short and J 8 bases short, with 14 bases between. Looked up from germline, CDR1 is SEHNR and CDR2 is FQNEAQ (reference sequence).

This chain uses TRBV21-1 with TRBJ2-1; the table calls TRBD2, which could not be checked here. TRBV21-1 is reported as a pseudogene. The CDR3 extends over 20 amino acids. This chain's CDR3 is CASSKAPGTSGRAWCNEQFF. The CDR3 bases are TGTGCCAGCAGCAAAGCCCCTGGGACTAGCGGGAGGGCATGGTGCAATGAGCAGTTCTTC.